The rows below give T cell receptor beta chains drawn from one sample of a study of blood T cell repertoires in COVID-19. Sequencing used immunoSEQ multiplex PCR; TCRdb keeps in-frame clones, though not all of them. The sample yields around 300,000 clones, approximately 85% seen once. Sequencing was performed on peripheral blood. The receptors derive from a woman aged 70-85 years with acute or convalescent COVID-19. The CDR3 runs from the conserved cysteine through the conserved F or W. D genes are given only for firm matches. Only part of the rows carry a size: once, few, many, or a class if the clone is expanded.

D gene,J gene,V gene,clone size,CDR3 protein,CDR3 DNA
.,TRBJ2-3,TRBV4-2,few,CASSEETYLTQYF,TGTGCCAGCAGCGAAGAGACTTACCTTACGCAGTATTTT
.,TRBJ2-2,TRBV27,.,CASSLSSRNTGELFF,TGTGCCAGCAGTTTATCGAGCCGGAACACCGGGGAGCTGTTTTTT
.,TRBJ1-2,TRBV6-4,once,CASSDFGGRGYTF,TGTGCCAGCAGTGACTTTGGGGGCAGAGGCTACACCTTC
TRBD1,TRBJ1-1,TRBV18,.,CASSSQGAPTEAFF,TGTGCCAGCTCATCACAGGGGGCCCCCACTGAAGCTTTCTTT
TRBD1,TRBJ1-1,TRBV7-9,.,CASSYGQGNTEAFF,TGTGCCAGCAGTTACGGACAGGGGAACACTGAAGCTTTCTTT
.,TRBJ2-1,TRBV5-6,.,CASSFRLVSYNEQFF,TGTGCCAGCAGCTTCCGACTAGTTTCCTACAATGAGCAGTTCTTC
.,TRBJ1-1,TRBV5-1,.,CASSLQGRTEAFF,TGCGCCAGCAGCTTGCAGGGGCGCACTGAAGCTTTCTTT
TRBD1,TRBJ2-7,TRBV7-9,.,CASSSVTGGMRYEQYF,TGTGCCAGCAGCTCCGTGACAGGGGGGATGAGGTACGAGCAGTACTTC
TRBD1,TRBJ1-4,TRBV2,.,CASRANRGVNEKLFF,TGTGCCAGCAGAGCTAACAGGGGGGTAAATGAAAAACTGTTTTTT
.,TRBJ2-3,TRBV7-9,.,CASSLPSRAQQYF,TGTGCCAGCAGCTTACCATCCAGGGCACAGCAGTATTTT
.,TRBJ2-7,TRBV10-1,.,CASLLGPGDYEQYF,TGCGCCAGCCTACTAGGTCCCGGGGACTACGAGCAGTACTTC
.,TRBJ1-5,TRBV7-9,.,CASSPGGNQPQHF,TGTGCCAGCTCGCCGGGGGGCAATCAGCCCCAGCATTTT
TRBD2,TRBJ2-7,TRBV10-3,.,CAISDKLGTSPDEQYF,TGTGCCATCAGTGACAAATTAGGGACTAGTCCCGACGAGCAGTACTTC
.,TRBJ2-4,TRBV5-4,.,CASSWGPGENIQYF,TGTGCCAGCAGCTGGGGGCCCGGAGAAAACATTCAGTACTTC
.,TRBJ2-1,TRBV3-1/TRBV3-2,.,CASSQVGRGNEQFF,TGTGCCAGCAGCCAAGTTGGAAGGGGCAATGAGCAGTTCTTC
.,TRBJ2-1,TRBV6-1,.,CASSETGGEQFF,TGTGCCAGCAGTGAAACGGGTGGGGAGCAGTTCTTC
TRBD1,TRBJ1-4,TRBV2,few,CASRLRTGVEKLFF,TGTGCCAGCCGCCTACGTACAGGGGTGGAAAAACTGTTTTTT
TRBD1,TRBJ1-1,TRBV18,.,CASSPGQGSSQKAFF,TGTGCCAGCTCACCAGGACAGGGGAGTTCCCAAAAAGCTTTCTTT
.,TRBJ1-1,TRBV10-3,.,CAITPLEGSNTEAFF,TGTGCCATCACTCCCCTGGAGGGATCGAACACTGAAGCTTTCTTT
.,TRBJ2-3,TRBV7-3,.,CASRFGGVADTQYF,TGTGCCAGCAGGTTCGGCGGTGTAGCGGATACGCAGTATTTT
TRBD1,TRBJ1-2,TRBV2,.,CANATGLVGYTF,TGTGCCAACGCGACAGGGCTCGTCGGCTACACCTTC
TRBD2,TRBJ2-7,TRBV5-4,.,CASSQGLAGSYEQYF,TGTGCCAGCAGCCAAGGACTAGCGGGATCCTACGAGCAGTACTTC